Shown below are 12 T cell receptor beta chains from a single sample sequenced in a study of cytomegalovirus exposure and HLA in healthy donors. Profiling relied on immunoSEQ multiplex PCR, and the TCRdb table lists in-frame clones only, not all of them. Of around 150,000 clones in the sample, just under 85% were seen once. What was sequenced was PBMCs. These receptors were collected from a man aged 25 to 45 in good health and CMV-seropositive.

The CDR3 protein is CASSPLQGQRNTIYF. The CDR3 DNA follows: TGTGCCAGCTCACCTTTACAGGGACAGCGAAACACCATATATTTT. V usage is TRBV18 and J usage is TRBJ1-3; 7 nucleotides match TRBD1. CDR3 length: 15 amino acids. Germline values: CDR1 KGHSH, CDR2 LQKENI. The junction had 7 bases not matched to a gene; V was cut back by 3 bases and J by 5 bases.

J is TRBJ1-4 and V is TRBV6-6; 9 bases agree with TRBD1. This CDR3 is 16 amino acids long. Germline loops: CDR1 MNHNY, CDR2 SVGAGI (reference sequence). With 2 bases clipped from V and 8 bases from J, the junction kept 9 bases outside the gene matches. The CDR3 DNA follows: TGTGCCAGCAGTTACCGCCCGACAGGGGGTCAGGAAAAACTGTTTTTT. Amino acids: CASSYRPTGGQEKLFF.

The gene calls are TRBV6-1 and TRBJ1-3, with D tentatively TRBD1 (6 bases). CDR1 and CDR2 (germline): MNHNS, SASEGT. V was clipped by 6 bases and J by 4 bases, with 16 bases between them. There are 15 residues in the CDR3. CDR3 sequence: CASSYPGVTGNTIYF. The DNA for the CDR3 is TGTGCCAGCAGCTATCCAGGGGTTACGGGAAACACCATATATTTT.

The chain joins TRBV11-2 to TRBJ2-7; D possibly corresponds to TRBD2 (6 bases). V lost 5 bases and J 2 bases, leaving 16 bases between the germline ends. The CDR3 covers 15 residues. Germline V gene lookup returns CDR1 SGHAT and CDR2 FQNNGV. The CDR3 bases are TGTGCCAGCAGCCCCGCGGATAGCGGTCCCTACGAGCAGTACTTC. It encodes CASSPADSGPYEQYF.

V gene TRBV7-7 combines with J gene TRBJ2-7; TRBD2 aligns across 14 bases. V shed 4 bases, J shed 6 bases, and the junction held 2 bases outside the gene matches. Germline loops: CDR1 SSHAT, CDR2 FNYEAQ (reference sequence). The CDR3 consists of 14 residues. The DNA of the CDR3 is TGTGCCAGCAGCTCTGGACTAGCGGGGGGCGAGCAGTACTTC. It is translated as CASSSGLAGGEQYF.

This sequence joins TRBV7-9 and TRBJ1-5, with unresolved D. V lost 5 bases and J lost 1, with 15 bases in between. The CDR3 has 16 residues. The germline gives CDR1 SEHNR, CDR2 FQNEAQ (reference sequence). The CDR3 region has the DNA TGTGCCAGCAGCGCACTCGGTTCTCTGAGCAATCAGCCCCAGCATTTT. Translating it yields CASSALGSLSNQPQHF.

The V gene is TRBV5-6, the J gene TRBJ1-1; D is possibly TRBD1 (5 bases). CDR3 length equals 14 residues. Germline CDR1 and CDR2: SGHDT and YYEEEE. The ends were cut back, 3 bases at V and 3 bases at J, with 12 bases in the middle. The CDR3 DNA reads TGTGCCAGCAGCTCGAAGGGGCGGTACACTGAAGCTTTCTTT. Its translation: CASSSKGRYTEAFF.

This rearrangement joins TRBV7-9 to TRBJ1-4; 9 bases are shared with TRBD1. Germline V gene lookup returns CDR1 SEHNR and CDR2 FQNEAQ (reference sequence). Trimming at V came to 4 bases and at J to 5 bases, leaving 5 bases not matched to a gene. This CDR3 is 15 amino acids long. The CDR3 DNA reads TGTGCCAGCAGCTCGGGACAGGGCGACAATGAAAAACTGTTTTTT. Protein: CASSSGQGDNEKLFF.

The CDR3 region is CASRRLTGGFHEQYF. The CDR3 DNA reads TGTGCCAGCAGGCGGTTGACAGGGGGCTTCCACGAGCAGTACTTC. The V gene is TRBV27, the J gene TRBJ2-7, with 10 bases fitting TRBD1. Germline CDR1 MNHEY, CDR2 SMNVEV (reference sequence). After removal of 6 bases from V and 5 bases from J, the junction contained 10 bases not matched to a gene. The CDR3 length is 15 residues.

The rearrangement links TRBV4-1 to TRBJ1-1; D unclear. The V end lost 3 bases, the J end lost 0 bases, and 17 bases lay between the germline ends. Per the germline V gene, CDR1 is MGHRA and CDR2 is YSYEKL. The CDR3 sequence is 17 residues long. The CDR3 nucleotides are TGCGCCAGCAGCCATCTACGAGCGGGGTCGGTGAACACTGAAGCTTTCTTT. Protein: CASSHLRAGSVNTEAFF.

The genes are TRBV7-9 and TRBJ1-2; 7 bases fit TRBD1. V gave up 4 bases and J gave up 3 bases; unmatched junction bases: 5. CDR3 length: 14 amino acids. From germline, CDR1 is SEHNR and CDR2 FQNEAQ (reference sequence). CDR3 nucleotide sequence: TGTGCCAGCAGCTCCGACGGGACAGACTATGGCTACACCTTC. It translates to CASSSDGTDYGYTF.

The chain joins TRBV7-6 to TRBJ2-7; 11 nucleotides align to TRBD1. The J segment lost 2 bases and the V segment lost 4 bases, leaving 4 bases of the junction unmatched. CDR1 and CDR2 (germline): SGHVS, FNYEAQ. The CDR3 spans 15 residues. CDR3 sequence: CASSSGTGGPYEQYF. CDR3 coding DNA: TGTGCCAGCAGCTCAGGGACAGGGGGTCCCTACGAGCAGTACTTC.